What follows are 32 T cell receptor beta chains derived from one specimen sequenced in a study of OX40 agonist ivuxolimab in advanced cancers. Produced via immunoSEQ multiplex PCR; TCRdb's table is partial and in-frame only. The data show around 45,000 clones, about 90% seen once. The source was CD4+ or CD8+ T cells sorted from blood, collected in a trial of the OX40 agonist ivuxolimab. These receptors originate from an adult with an advanced solid tumor such as melanoma, head and neck, liver or kidney cancer.

The chain uses TRBV5-1 and TRBJ1-3; D is unresolved. Germline-derived CDR1 and CDR2 are SGHRS and YFSETQ. Trimming stripped 3 bases from V and 4 bases from J, with 11 bases between. CDR3 length equals 14 residues. The CDR3 DNA is TGCGCCAGCAGCTCCGGGGTGAGCGGAAACACCATATATTTT. Encoded protein: CASSSGVSGNTIYF.

The chain links TRBV7-2 to TRBJ2-3; 7 bases line up with TRBD2. The CDR3 sequence is 14 residues long. In germline, CDR1 is SGHTA, CDR2 FQGNSA. V gave up 3 bases and J gave up 3 bases; unmatched junction bases: 3. As DNA, the CDR3 is TGTGCCAGCAGCTTTTCTAGCGGAACAGATACGCAGTATTTT. Translated, it gives CASSFSSGTDTQYF.

This clone was counted once. This chain links TRBV7-3 with TRBJ2-1; 8 bases are a match to TRBD2. Per the germline V gene, CDR1 is SGHTA and CDR2 is FQGTGA. Trimming cost V 5 bases and J 2 bases; bases outside gene matches: 2. This CDR3 comprises 14 residues. The CDR3, as DNA: TGTGCCAGCAGCAATAGCGGGACCTACAATGAGCAGTTCTTC. This translates into CASSNSGTYNEQFF.

J is TRBJ2-7 and V is TRBV28; D might be TRBD1 or TRBD2, each matching 6 bases. The CDR3 contains 14 residues. Per the germline V gene, CDR1 is MDHEN and CDR2 is SYDVKM. Trimming cost V 3 bases and J 3 bases, with 12 bases left between them. CDR3 amino acids: CASSLAGGGYEQYF. CDR3 sequence (DNA): TGTGCCAGCAGTTTGGCAGGAGGGGGCTACGAGCAGTACTTC. The variable domain in full, with the rest retrieved from reference TRBV28 and TRBJ2-7, is DVKVTQSSRYLVKRTGEKVFLECVQDMDHENMFWYRQDPGLGLRLIYFSYDVKMKEKGDIPEGYSVSREKKERFSLILESASTNQTSMYLCASSLAGGGYEQYFGPGTRLTVT.

V and J are TRBV15 and TRBJ2-1; TRBD1 is a possible D gene (5 bases). With 6 bases removed from V and 8 bases from J, the gap between germline ends came to 14 bases. CDR3 length equals 13 residues. The germline CDR1 and CDR2 sequences are LNHNV and YYDKDF (reference sequence). Here the CDR3 reads CATRPGLLDEQFF. The CDR3 nucleotides read TGTGCCACCAGACCAGGGCTTCTCGATGAGCAGTTCTTC.

This clone showed up just a few times. The rearrangement uses TRBV5-1 and TRBJ2-7, with 8 bases lining up with TRBD1. Germline V gives CDR1 SGHRS, CDR2 YFSETQ. Trimming removed 0 bases from V and 7 bases from J; junction bases left unmatched: 15. The CDR3 runs to 17 residues. CDR3 nucleotides: TGCGCCAGCAGCTTGGGGTCTTCCGGGACAGGAGTACGGGAGCAGTACTTC. It yields the protein CASSLGSSGTGVREQYF. Complete variable domain (other parts from reference TRBV5-1 and TRBJ2-7): KAGVTQTPRYLIKTRGQQVTLSCSPISGHRSVSWYQQTPGQGLQFLFEYFSETQRNKGNFPGRFSGRQFSNSRSEMNVSTLELGDSALYLCASSLGSSGTGVREQYFGPGTRLTVT.

V is TRBV7-2 and J is TRBJ2-3; D unclear. CDR1 is SGHTA, CDR2 FQGNSA, per germline. The CDR3 length is 16 residues. Trimming removed 4 bases from V and 1 base from J, with 15 bases in between. The CDR3 protein is CASSWRRAFGTDTQYF. The DNA of the CDR3 is TGTGCCAGCAGCTGGCGACGGGCCTTCGGCACAGATACGCAGTATTTT.

This chain joins TRBV7-2 and TRBJ2-2; 13 nucleotides agree with TRBD2. Per germline, CDR1 SGHTA and CDR2 FQGNSA. Unmatched junction bases numbered 7, after V lost 6 bases and J lost 0 bases. This CDR3 is built from 18 residues. This CDR3 is CASRHWGTSGTNTGELFF. The CDR3, as DNA: TGTGCCAGCAGACACTGGGGGACTAGCGGGACGAACACCGGGGAGCTGTTTTTT.

The chain links TRBV5-1 to TRBJ2-7, with 12 nucleotides matching TRBD2. Trimming at V came to 0 bases and at J to 6 bases, leaving 1 base not matched to a gene. The germline V gene has CDR1 SGHRS and CDR2 YFSETQ. This CDR3 region has 14 residues. The CDR3 spells CASSLVLAGGEQYF. The CDR3 coding sequence is TGCGCCAGCAGCTTGGTACTAGCGGGAGGCGAGCAGTACTTC.

The count of this clone is one. The chain is built from TRBV4-3 and TRBJ2-1; tentative D call: TRBD1 (6 bases). Germline V CDR1 and CDR2: LGHNA, YSLEER. Between the trimmed V and J ends, which lost 1 base and 6 bases, there was a span of 16 bases. The CDR3 runs to 16 residues. CDR3 coding DNA: TGCGCCAGCAGCCAAGGGACAGTTGGAATTGGCAATGAGCAGTTCTTC. Translated: CASSQGTVGIGNEQFF.

CDR3 residues: CASSLVQSTYEQYF. In DNA, the CDR3 is TGCGCCAGCAGCTTGGTACAGAGTACCTACGAGCAGTACTTC. The chain carries TRBV5-1 and TRBJ2-7, with D unclear. Per the germline V gene, CDR1 is SGHRS and CDR2 is YFSETQ. The CDR3 has 14 amino acids. Trimming took off 0 bases at V and 2 bases at J, with 9 bases between the two ends.

A word on this clone: The sample holds other DNA sequences that translate to the same CDR3. V gene TRBV14 combines with J gene TRBJ2-7, with D tentatively TRBD2 (6 bases). Germline assignment: CDR1 SGHDN and CDR2 FVKESK. The V end was cut by 1 base, the J end by 6 bases, with 16 bases between. The CDR3 has 15 amino acids. Here the CDR3 reads CASSQGRPGVGEQYF. The CDR3 DNA follows: TGTGCCAGCAGCCAAGGGCGGCCGGGAGTGGGCGAGCAGTACTTC.

The chain joins TRBV9 to TRBJ2-7; no clear D gene. CDR3 length: 14 amino acids. Trimming removed 4 bases from V and 3 bases from J, with 14 bases in between. The germline CDR1 and CDR2 sequences are SGDLS and YYNGEE. Written as DNA, the CDR3 is TGTGCCAGCAGCCCCCCGGGTAGAGTCTACGAGCAGTACTTC. This translates into CASSPPGRVYEQYF.

The chain carries TRBV7-2 and TRBJ1-6; no definite D call. This CDR3 region has 13 residues. In germline, CDR1 is SGHTA, CDR2 FQGNSA. V was shortened by 5 bases and J by 6 bases, with 8 bases between the two germline ends. CDR3 nucleotide sequence: TGTGCCAGCAGCGTACAGCTTAATTCACCCCTCCACTTT. This gives the protein CASSVQLNSPLHF.

The chain recombines TRBV6-5 with TRBJ2-1; 10 bases align to TRBD1. Germline CDR1 reads MNHEY; CDR2 reads SVGAGI. V was pared by 2 bases and J by 9 bases, with 7 bases of the junction left unmatched. The CDR3 sequence is 15 residues long. The CDR3 nucleotides read TGTGCCAGCAGTTACGCGGGGGGACAGGGGAGTGAGCAGTTCTTC. Translated, it gives CASSYAGGQGSEQFF.

This clone is a singleton in its sample. This rearrangement joins TRBV28 to TRBJ2-7; D is uncertain. Germline CDR1 reads MDHEN; CDR2 reads SYDVKM. V shed 4 bases and J shed 2 bases, with 18 bases lying between them. The CDR3 spans 16 residues. CDR3 in amino acids: CASSSTSSMVTYEQYF. CDR3 in DNA: TGTGCCAGCAGTTCCACCTCCTCCATGGTCACCTACGAGCAGTACTTC.

This chain connects TRBV4-1 to TRBJ1-1; 9 bases match TRBD1. Germline-derived CDR1 and CDR2 are MGHRA and YSYEKL. Unmatched junction bases numbered 4, after V lost 4 bases and J lost 1 base. The CDR3 length is 15 residues. The CDR3 nucleotides read TGCGCCAGCAGCCGCAGGGACAGGGAGAACACTGAAGCTTTCTTT. It codes for CASSRRDRENTEAFF.

The chain uses TRBV11-2 and TRBJ2-7; D is ambiguous. Germline values: CDR1 SGHAT, CDR2 FQNNGV. The CDR3 has 13 amino acids. Trimming took off 5 bases at V and 4 bases at J, with 12 bases between the two ends. The CDR3 DNA follows: TGTGCCAGCAGCGGAAAAGGAGTATACGAGCAGTACTTC. Encoded protein: CASSGKGVYEQYF.

The gene calls are TRBV19 and TRBJ2-2; 8 positions agree with TRBD1. The CDR3 is made up of 17 amino acids. Germline CDR1 LNHDA, CDR2 SQIVND (reference sequence). Trimming at V came to 3 bases and at J to 1 base, leaving 7 bases not matched to a gene. CDR3 sequence: CASSMIAGGQNTGELFF. DNA of the CDR3: TGTGCCAGTAGTATGATCGCAGGGGGCCAGAACACCGGGGAGCTGTTTTTT.

The CDR3 reads CASSLALGTQSYEQYF. The CDR3 region has the DNA TGTGCCAGCAGCTTGGCCCTCGGGACGCAAAGCTACGAGCAGTACTTC. The chain uses TRBV5-8 and TRBJ2-7, with D tentatively TRBD1 or TRBD2 (5 bases each). Deletions cut 0 bases from V and 3 bases from J, with 16 bases between. Looked up from germline, CDR1 is SGHTS and CDR2 is YDEGEE. The CDR3 length is 16 residues.

There are a few counts of this clone. This sequence joins TRBV28 and TRBJ1-5, with D possibly TRBD1 on 6 matching bases. The V gene lost 10 bases and the J gene lost 7 bases, with 14 bases spanning the gap. CDR1 and CDR2 from the germline V gene are MDHEN and SYDVKM. There are 12 residues in the CDR3. The CDR3 loop reads CATDRYPQPQHF. CDR3 bases: TGTGCCACCGACAGGTATCCGCAGCCCCAGCATTTT.

The table lists this clone with a count of one. This chain connects TRBV21-1 to TRBJ2-1. TRBV21-1 is a listed pseudogene. CDR3 length: 15 residues. The CDR3, as DNA: TGTGCCAGCAGCAATTTATTAACCCCCGCCAATGAGCAGTTCTTC. It specifies CASSNLLTPANEQFF.

The chain combines TRBV19 with TRBJ1-1; TRBD1 matches at 8 bases. The germline V gene has CDR1 LNHDA and CDR2 SQIVND (reference sequence). The length of the CDR3 is 13 residues. The trim removed 2 bases at V and 7 bases at J, leaving 3 bases unmatched. Written as DNA, the CDR3 is TGTGCCAGTAGTATACTCAGGGGGCATGAAGCTTTCTTT. Protein sequence: CASSILRGHEAFF.

V gene TRBV6-6 combines with J gene TRBJ2-5; 9 bases align to TRBD2. This CDR3 has 13 amino acids. The V segment lost 2 bases and the J segment 5 bases; nucleotides outside the gene matches: 0. Germline assignment: CDR1 MNHNY and CDR2 SVGAGI (reference sequence). The CDR3 DNA is TGTGCCAGCAGTTACGCGGGGGGGGAGACCCAGTACTTC. It is translated as CASSYAGGETQYF.

The V and J genes are TRBV18 and TRBJ1-4; 8 bases line up with TRBD1. CDR1 and CDR2 from the germline V gene are KGHSH and LQKENI. V shed 2 bases and J 6 bases; nucleotides not matched to a gene: 5. This CDR3 has 15 residues. The CDR3 DNA reads TGTGCCAGCTCACCAGGACAGGGAGTGTATGAAAAACTGTTTTTT. Translated, it gives CASSPGQGVYEKLFF.

The chain is built from TRBV20-1 and TRBJ2-5; unclear D gene. The CDR3 is 11 residues long. In germline, CDR1 is DFQATT, CDR2 SNEGSKA (reference sequence). V was shortened by 3 bases and J by 2 bases, with 4 bases between the two germline ends. The CDR3 loop reads CSASTQETQYF. DNA of the CDR3: TGCAGTGCTAGCACACAAGAGACCCAGTACTTC.

This chain uses TRBV14 with TRBJ2-3; D unclear. V was clipped by 4 bases and J by 4 bases, with 9 bases between them. CDR3 length equals 13 residues. Germline V gene data show CDR1 as SGHDN and CDR2 as FVKESK. CDR3 coding DNA: TGTGCCAGCAGCCGGGGAAGCTCAGATACGCAGTATTTT. Protein sequence: CASSRGSSDTQYF.

The chain recombines TRBV11-2 with TRBJ1-6; 7 bases are shared with TRBD1. Germline CDR1 is SGHAT and CDR2 is FQNNGV. This CDR3 contains 14 residues. The junction had 7 bases not matched to a gene; V was cut back by 1 base and J by 13 bases. CDR3 residues: CASSLGDSRFPLHF. The CDR3 bases are TGTGCCAGCAGCTTAGGGGACAGCAGGTTTCCCCTCCACTTT. The whole variable domain, remainder taken from reference TRBV11-2 and TRBJ1-6, is EAGVAQSPRYKIIEKRQSVAFWCNPISGHATLYWYQQILGQGPKLLIQFQNNGVVDDSQLPKDRFSAERLKGVDSTLKIQPAKLEDSAVYLCASSLGDSRFPLHFGNGTRLTVT.

This clone was seen only once. The J gene is TRBJ2-6, the V gene TRBV2; 9 nucleotides agree with TRBD1. The CDR3 runs to 17 residues. After removal of 5 bases from V and 4 bases from J, the junction contained 9 bases not matched to a gene. The germline V gene encodes CDR1 SNHLY and CDR2 FYNNEI. The chain's CDR3 is CASSPGQGTRGANVLTF. DNA for the CDR3: TGTGCCAGCAGTCCGGGACAGGGCACGAGGGGGGCCAACGTCCTGACTTTC.

The chain has TRBV21-1 and TRBJ1-5; the table's D call TRBD1 went unverified against the DNA. TRBV21-1 is noted as a pseudogene. The CDR3 has 15 residues. The CDR3 protein is CAGSRARNSNQPQHF. CDR3 sequence (DNA): TGTGCCGGCAGCAGGGCCAGAAATAGCAATCAGCCCCAGCATTTT.

The genes are TRBV7-2 and TRBJ1-4; D is unclear. Germline V gene lookup returns CDR1 SGHTA and CDR2 FQGNSA. The CDR3 runs 16 residues. V lost 5 bases and J lost 4, with 17 bases in between. In nucleotides, the CDR3 is TGTGCCAGCAGCCAAGAAGGACTCGTAGATAATGAAAAACTGTTTTTT. Translation: CASSQEGLVDNEKLFF.

This clone was observed a handful of times. The rearrangement joins TRBV7-3 to TRBJ2-6; no reliable D call. CDR1 is SGHTA and CDR2 is FQGTGA in the germline V gene. This CDR3 has 16 amino acids. The ends were cut back, 3 bases at V and 4 bases at J, with 13 bases in the middle. The CDR3 loop reads CASSFAGGSGANVLTF. CDR3 in DNA: TGTGCCAGCAGCTTCGCAGGCGGTTCCGGGGCCAACGTCCTGACTTTC. Combining the CDR3 with reference TRBV7-3 and TRBJ2-6 gives the whole variable domain GAGVSQTPSNKVTEKGKYVELRCDPISGHTALYWYRQSLGQGPEFLIYFQGTGAADDSGLPNDRFFAVRPEGSVSTLKIQRTERGDSAVYLCASSFAGGSGANVLTFGAGSRLTVL.